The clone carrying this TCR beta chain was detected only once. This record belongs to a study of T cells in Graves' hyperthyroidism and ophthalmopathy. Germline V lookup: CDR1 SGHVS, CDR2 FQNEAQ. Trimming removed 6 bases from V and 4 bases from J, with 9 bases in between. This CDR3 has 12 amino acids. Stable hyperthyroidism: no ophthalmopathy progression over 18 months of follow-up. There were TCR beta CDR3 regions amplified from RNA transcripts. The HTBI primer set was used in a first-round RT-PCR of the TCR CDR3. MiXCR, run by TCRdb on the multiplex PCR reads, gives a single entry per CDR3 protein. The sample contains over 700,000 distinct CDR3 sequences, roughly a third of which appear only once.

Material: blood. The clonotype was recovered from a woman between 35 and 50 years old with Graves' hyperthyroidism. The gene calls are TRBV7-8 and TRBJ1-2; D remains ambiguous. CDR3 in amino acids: CASRVGPYGYTF. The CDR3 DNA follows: TGTGCCAGCAGGGTCGGGCCCTATGGCTACACCTTC.